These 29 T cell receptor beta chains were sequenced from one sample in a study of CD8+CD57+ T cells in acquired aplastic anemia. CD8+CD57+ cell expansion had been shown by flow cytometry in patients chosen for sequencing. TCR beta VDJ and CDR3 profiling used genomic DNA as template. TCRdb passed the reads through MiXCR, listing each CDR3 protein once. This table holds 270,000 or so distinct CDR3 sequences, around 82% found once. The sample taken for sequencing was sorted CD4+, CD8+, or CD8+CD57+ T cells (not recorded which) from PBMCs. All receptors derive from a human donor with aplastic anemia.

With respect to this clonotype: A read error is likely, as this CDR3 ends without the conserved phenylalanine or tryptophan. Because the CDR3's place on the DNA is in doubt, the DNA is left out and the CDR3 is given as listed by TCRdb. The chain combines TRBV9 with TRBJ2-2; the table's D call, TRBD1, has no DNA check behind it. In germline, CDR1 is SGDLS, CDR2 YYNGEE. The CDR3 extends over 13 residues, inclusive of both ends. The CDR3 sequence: CASSVTGTGNTLV.

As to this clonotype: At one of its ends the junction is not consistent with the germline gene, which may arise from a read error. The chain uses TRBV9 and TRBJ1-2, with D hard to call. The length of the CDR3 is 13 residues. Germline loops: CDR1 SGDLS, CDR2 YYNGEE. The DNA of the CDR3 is TGTGCCAGCAGCCACCGCCTCGGGGAGCGGTTCTTCTTC. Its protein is CASSHRLGERFFF.

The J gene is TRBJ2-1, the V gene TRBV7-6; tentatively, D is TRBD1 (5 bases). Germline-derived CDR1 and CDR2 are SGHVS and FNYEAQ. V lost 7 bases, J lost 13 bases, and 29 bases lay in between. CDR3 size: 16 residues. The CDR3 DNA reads TGTGCCAGCACCCTACAAAGGGTCCCCGCTGGGGCCAACCAGTTCTTC. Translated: CASTLQRVPAGANQFF.

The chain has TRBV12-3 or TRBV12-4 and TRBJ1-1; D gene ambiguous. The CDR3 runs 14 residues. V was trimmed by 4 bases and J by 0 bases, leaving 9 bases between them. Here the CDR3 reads CASSYDSLNTEAFF. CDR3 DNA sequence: TGTGCCAGCAGTTATGACTCACTGAACACTGAAGCTTTCTTT.

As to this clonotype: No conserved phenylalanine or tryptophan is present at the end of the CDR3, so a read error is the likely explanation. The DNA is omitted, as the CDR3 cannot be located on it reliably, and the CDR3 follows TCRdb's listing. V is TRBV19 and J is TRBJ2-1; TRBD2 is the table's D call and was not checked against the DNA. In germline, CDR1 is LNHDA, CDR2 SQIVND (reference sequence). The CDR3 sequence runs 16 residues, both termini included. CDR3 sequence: CASSIASRAYNEEYFV.

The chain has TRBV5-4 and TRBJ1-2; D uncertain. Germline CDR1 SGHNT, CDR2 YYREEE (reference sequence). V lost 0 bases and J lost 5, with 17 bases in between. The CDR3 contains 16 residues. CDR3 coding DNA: TGTGCCAGCAGCTTGGCGAGCGACGGGTTCGTATATGGCTACACCTTC. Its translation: CASSLASDGFVYGYTF.

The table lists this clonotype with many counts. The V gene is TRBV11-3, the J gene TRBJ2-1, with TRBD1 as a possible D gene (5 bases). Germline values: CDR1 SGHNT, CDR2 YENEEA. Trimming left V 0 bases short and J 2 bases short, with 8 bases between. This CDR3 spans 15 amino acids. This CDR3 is CASSLDLTAYNEQFF. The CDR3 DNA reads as TGTGCCAGCAGCTTAGATCTGACAGCCTACAATGAGCAGTTCTTC.

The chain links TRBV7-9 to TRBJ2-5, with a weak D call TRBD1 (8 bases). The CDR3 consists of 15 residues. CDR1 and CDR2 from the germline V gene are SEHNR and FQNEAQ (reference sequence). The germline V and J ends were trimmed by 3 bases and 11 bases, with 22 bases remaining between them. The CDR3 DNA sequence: TGTGCCAGCAGCTTTCACCACAGGGGGAGGGAGGATCAGTACTTC. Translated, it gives CASSFHHRGREDQYF.

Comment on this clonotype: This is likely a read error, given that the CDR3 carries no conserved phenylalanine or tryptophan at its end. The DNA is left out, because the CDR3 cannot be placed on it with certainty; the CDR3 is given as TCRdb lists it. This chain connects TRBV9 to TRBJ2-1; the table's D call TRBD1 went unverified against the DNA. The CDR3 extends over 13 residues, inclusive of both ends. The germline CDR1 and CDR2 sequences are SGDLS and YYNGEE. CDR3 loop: CASSDGGIHERVL.

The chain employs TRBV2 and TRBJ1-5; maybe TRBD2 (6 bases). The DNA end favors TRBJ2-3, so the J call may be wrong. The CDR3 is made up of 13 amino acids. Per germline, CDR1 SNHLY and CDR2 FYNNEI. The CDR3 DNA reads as TGTGCCAGCGGCCATACGGGGACTCAGCCGCAGTATTTT. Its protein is CASGHTGTQPQYF.

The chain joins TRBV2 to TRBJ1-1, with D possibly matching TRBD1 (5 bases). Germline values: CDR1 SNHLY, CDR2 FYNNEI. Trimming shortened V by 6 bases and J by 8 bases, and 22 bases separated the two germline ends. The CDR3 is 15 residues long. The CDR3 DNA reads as TGTGCCAGCAGCTTTCACCGGCCAGGGAGAGGGGAAGCTTTCTTT. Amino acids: CASSFHRPGRGEAFF.

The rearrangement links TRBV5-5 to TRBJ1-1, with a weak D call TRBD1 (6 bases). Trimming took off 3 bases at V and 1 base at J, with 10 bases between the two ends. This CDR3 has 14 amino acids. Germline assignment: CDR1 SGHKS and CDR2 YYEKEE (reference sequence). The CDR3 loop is CASSSSQGNTEAFF. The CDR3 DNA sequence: TGTGCCAGCAGCTCCTCACAGGGGAACACTGAAGCTTTCTTT.

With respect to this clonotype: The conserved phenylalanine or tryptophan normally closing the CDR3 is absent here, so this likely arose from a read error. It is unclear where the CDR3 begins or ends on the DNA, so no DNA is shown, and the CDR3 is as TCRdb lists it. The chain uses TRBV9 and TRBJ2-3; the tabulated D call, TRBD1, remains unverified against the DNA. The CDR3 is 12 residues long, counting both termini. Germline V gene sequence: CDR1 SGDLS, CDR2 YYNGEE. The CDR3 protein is CASSEGGTGENT.

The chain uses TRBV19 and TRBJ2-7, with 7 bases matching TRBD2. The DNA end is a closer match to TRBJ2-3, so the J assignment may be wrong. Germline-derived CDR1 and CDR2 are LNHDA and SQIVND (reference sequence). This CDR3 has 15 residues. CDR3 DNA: TGTGCCAGTAGGGGAATAGCGGGCGTCACCGGGGAGCAGTATTTT. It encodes CASRGIAGVTGEQYF.

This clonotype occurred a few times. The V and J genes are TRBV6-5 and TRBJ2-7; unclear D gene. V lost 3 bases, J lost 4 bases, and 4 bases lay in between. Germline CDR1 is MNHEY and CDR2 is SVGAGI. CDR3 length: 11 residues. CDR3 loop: CASSYRYEQYF. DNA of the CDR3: TGTGCCAGCAGTTATAGGTACGAGCAGTACTTC.

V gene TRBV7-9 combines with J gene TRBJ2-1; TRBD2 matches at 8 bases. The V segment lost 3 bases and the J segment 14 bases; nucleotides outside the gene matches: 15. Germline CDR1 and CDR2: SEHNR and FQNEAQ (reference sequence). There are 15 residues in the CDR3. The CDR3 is CASSFTESGGSEEFF. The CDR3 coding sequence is TGTGCCAGCAGCTTCACTGAGAGCGGGGGTAGCGAGGAGTTCTTC.

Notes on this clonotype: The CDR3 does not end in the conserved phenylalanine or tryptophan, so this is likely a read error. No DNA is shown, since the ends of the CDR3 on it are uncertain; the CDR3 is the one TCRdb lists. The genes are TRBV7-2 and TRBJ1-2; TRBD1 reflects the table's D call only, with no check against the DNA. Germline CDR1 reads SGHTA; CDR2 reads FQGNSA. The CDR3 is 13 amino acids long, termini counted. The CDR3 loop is CASSPRPTGNSPL.

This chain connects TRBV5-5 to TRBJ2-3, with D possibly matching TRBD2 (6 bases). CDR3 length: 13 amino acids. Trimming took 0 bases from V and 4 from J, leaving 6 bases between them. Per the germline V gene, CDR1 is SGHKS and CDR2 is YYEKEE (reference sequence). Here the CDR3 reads CASSLGLADTQYF. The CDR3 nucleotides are TGTGCCAGCAGCTTGGGACTAGCAGATACGCAGTATTTT.

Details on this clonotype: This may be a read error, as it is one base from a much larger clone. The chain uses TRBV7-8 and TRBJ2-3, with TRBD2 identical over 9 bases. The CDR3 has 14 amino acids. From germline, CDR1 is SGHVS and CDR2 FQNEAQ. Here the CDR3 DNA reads TGTGCCAGCAGCTTAGCTAGCGGGAGCGAAGATACGCATTTT. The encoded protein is CASSLASGSEDTHF.

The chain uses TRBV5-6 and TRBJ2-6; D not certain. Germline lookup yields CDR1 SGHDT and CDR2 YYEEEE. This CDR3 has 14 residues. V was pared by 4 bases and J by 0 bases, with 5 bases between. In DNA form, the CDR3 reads TGTGCCAGCAGCCTTCCCTCTGGGGCCAACGTCCTGACTTTC. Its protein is CASSLPSGANVLTF. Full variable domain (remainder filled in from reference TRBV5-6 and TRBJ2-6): DAGVTQSPTHLIKTRGQQVTLRCSPKSGHDTVSWYQQALGQGPQFIFQYYEEEERQRGNFPDRFSGHQFPNYSSELNVNALLLGDSALYLCASSLPSGANVLTFGAGSRLTVL.

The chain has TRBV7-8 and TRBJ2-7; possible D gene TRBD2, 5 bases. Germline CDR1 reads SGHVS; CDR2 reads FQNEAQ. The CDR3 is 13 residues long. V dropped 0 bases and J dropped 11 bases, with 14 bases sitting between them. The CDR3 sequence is CASSLAGVADKYF. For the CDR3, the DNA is TGTGCCAGCAGCTTAGCCGGGGTGGCCGATAAGTACTTC.

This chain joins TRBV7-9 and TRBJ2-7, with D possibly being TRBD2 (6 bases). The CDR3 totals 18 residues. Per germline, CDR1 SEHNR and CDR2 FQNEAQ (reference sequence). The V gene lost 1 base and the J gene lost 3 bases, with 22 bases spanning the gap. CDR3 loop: CASSLVPGGTSLGYEQYV. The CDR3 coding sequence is TGTGCCAGCAGCTTAGTACCAGGCGGGACGTCCCTTGGCTACGAGCAGTACGTC.

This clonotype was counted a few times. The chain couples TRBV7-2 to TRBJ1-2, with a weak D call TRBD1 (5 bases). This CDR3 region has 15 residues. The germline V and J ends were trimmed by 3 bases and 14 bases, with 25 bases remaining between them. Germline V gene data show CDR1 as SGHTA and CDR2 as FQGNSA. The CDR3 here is CASSLTGGPDYQYTF. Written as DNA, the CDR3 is TGTGCCAGCAGCTTGACGGGGGGTCCCGATTATCAGTATACCTTC. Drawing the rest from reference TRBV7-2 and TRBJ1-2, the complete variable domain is GAGVSQSPSNKVTEKGKDVELRCDPISGHTALYWYRQSLGQGLEFLIYFQGNSAPDKSGLPSDRFSAERTGGSVSTLTIQRTQQEDSAVYLCASSLTGGPDYQYTFGSGTRLTVV.

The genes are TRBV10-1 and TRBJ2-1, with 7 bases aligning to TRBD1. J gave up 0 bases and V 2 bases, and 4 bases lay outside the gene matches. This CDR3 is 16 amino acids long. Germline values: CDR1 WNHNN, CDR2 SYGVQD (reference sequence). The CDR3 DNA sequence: TGCGCCAGCAGTGAGACGACAGGGAGCTCCTACAATGAGCAGTTCTTC. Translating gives CASSETTGSSYNEQFF.

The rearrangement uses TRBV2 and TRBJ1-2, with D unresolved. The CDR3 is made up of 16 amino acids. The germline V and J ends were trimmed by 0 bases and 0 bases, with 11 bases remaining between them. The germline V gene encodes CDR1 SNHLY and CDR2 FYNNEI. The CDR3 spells CASSEADGPTNYGYTF. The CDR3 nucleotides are TGTGCCAGCAGTGAAGCAGATGGACCGACTAACTATGGCTACACCTTC.

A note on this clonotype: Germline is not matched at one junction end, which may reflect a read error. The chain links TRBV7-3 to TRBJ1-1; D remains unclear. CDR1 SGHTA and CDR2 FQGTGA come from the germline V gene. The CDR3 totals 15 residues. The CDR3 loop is CASSQDRRPPADTFF. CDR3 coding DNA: TGCGCCAGCAGCCAAGATCGGAGACCCCCCGCAGATACGTTCTTT.

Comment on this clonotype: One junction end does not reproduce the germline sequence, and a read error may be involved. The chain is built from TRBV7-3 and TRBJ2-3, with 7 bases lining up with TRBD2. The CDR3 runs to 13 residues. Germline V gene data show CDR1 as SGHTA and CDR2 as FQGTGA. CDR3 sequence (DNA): TGTGCCAGCAGCGTAGCGGGCACAGACGCGGAGAACTTT. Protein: CASSVAGTDAENF. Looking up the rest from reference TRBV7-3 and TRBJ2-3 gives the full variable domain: GAGVSQTPSNKVTEKGKYVELRCDPISGHTALYWYRQSLGQGPEFLIYFQGTGAADDSGLPNDRFFAVRPEGSVSTLKIQRTERGDSAVYLCASSVAGTDAENFGPGTRLTVL.

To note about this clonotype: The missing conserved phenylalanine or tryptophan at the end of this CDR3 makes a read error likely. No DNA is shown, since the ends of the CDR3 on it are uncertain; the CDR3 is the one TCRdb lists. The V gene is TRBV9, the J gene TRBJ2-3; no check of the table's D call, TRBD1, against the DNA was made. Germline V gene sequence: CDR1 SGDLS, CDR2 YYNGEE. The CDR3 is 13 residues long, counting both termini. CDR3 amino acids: CASSETGGNSPLL.

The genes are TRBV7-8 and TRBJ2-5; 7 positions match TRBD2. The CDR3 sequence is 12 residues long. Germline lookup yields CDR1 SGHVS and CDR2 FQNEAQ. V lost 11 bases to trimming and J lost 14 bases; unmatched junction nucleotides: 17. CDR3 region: CAGLGGGGTDYF. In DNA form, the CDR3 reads TGTGCCGGCCTTGGGGGGGGGGGTACCGATTACTTC.